These 21 T cell receptor beta chains were all obtained from the same sample, sequenced in a study of STAT3 mutations in large granular lymphocyte leukemia. General observations from the study: Every T-cell large granular lymphocyte leukemia patient had at least one immunodominant TCR beta clonotype.

No antigens are known for them. Method: immunoSEQ multiplex PCR; TCRdb's copy keeps in-frame clones and lacks some. The data contain 25,000 to 40,000 clones, about 90% of them seen just once; the ten biggest clones take up roughly 13%. Sequencing was performed on peripheral blood mononuclear cells. The receptors were gathered from a man in his sixties with T-cell large granular lymphocyte leukemia. Some clones in this sample may be carry-over from other donors' samples.

V and J are TRBV28 and TRBJ1-5; D not certain. Germline V gene sequence: CDR1 MDHEN, CDR2 SYDVKM. V lost 3 bases and J 0 bases, leaving 9 bases between the germline ends. The CDR3 loop spans 15 amino acids. The CDR3 DNA reads TGTGCCAGCAGTTTTAACCGGGGTAGCAATCAGCCCCAGCATTTT. Its protein product is CASSFNRGSNQPQHF.

V usage is TRBV2 and J usage is TRBJ2-7; 7 positions match TRBD1. CDR3 length equals 14 residues. The ends lost 7 bases at V and 2 bases at J; junction bases unmatched: 8. Germline CDR1 reads SNHLY; CDR2 reads FYNNEI. This CDR3 reads CASTRTDRAYEQYF. The CDR3 DNA sequence: TGTGCCAGCACCCGAACCGACAGGGCCTACGAGCAGTACTTC.

The V and J genes are TRBV30 and TRBJ2-7; 7 nucleotides agree with TRBD1. This CDR3 has 12 amino acids. Germline trimming cut 4 bases from V and 3 bases from J; bases unmatched to any gene: 3. Germline CDR1 and CDR2: GTSNPN and SVGIG (reference sequence). The CDR3 nucleotides are TGTGCCTGGAAGGGGGCGGGCTACGAGCAGTACTTC. It encodes CAWKGAGYEQYF.

This clone was detected only once. The chain joins TRBV15 to TRBJ2-2, with D perhaps matching TRBD2 (6 bases). CDR1 and CDR2 (germline): LNHNV, YYDKDF (reference sequence). Deletions cut 4 bases from V and 4 bases from J, with 10 bases between. This CDR3 region has 14 residues. This CDR3 is CATSKGGSTGELFF. The CDR3 nucleotides are TGTGCCACCAGCAAGGGAGGTAGCACCGGGGAGCTGTTTTTT.

This chain links TRBV5-1 with TRBJ1-1; D might be TRBD1 (6 bases). The V end lost 3 bases, the J end lost 4 bases, and 16 bases lay between the germline ends. This CDR3 is built from 15 residues. Germline V gives CDR1 SGHRS, CDR2 YFSETQ. For the CDR3, the DNA is TGCGCCAGCAGCTCTGACCCGGGACACTCCACTGAAGCTTTCTTT. Residues: CASSSDPGHSTEAFF.

This clone was detected once. The V gene is TRBV9, the J gene TRBJ2-3; possibly TRBD2 for D (7 bases). CDR3 size: 18 residues. V lost 0 bases to trimming and J lost 2 bases, with 19 bases between them. CDR1 SGDLS and CDR2 YYNGEE come from the germline V gene. CDR3 region: CASSVEGVAGLTTDTQYF. CDR3 bases: TGTGCCAGCAGCGTAGAGGGGGTAGCGGGCCTCACCACAGATACGCAGTATTTT.

This clone was counted once. The chain combines TRBV18 with TRBJ1-5, with D possibly matching TRBD1 (5 bases). Germline assignment: CDR1 KGHSH and CDR2 LQKENI. Trimming cost V 8 bases and J 3 bases, with 11 bases left between them. CDR3 length: 13 amino acids. The chain's CDR3 is CASAKQDNQPQHF. The CDR3 bases are TGTGCCAGCGCCAAACAGGACAATCAGCCCCAGCATTTT.

The V and J genes are TRBV9 and TRBJ2-3; D not certain. This CDR3 is 15 amino acids long. Trimming pared 4 bases from V and 1 base from J, leaving 13 bases between. Per germline, CDR1 SGDLS and CDR2 YYNGEE. CDR3 coding DNA: TGTGCCAGCAGCTTAGTCGACCCGCGCACAGATACGCAGTATTTT. Protein: CASSLVDPRTDTQYF.

The chain recombines TRBV4-3 with TRBJ1-2, with D unresolved. Per germline, CDR1 LGHNA and CDR2 YSLEER. Trimming pared 3 bases from V and 7 bases from J, leaving 15 bases between. CDR3 length: 14 amino acids. CDR3 amino acids: CASSQTTERGGYTF. As DNA, the CDR3 is TGCGCCAGCAGCCAGACAACCGAACGGGGTGGCTACACCTTC.

The CDR3 sequence: CASSPRRQGNEKLFF. CDR3 coding DNA: TGTGCCAGCTCACCTCGGAGACAGGGTAATGAAAAACTGTTTTTT. V gene TRBV18 combines with J gene TRBJ1-4; 7 nucleotides match TRBD1. J was trimmed by 4 bases and V by 3 bases; bases with no gene match: 5. From germline, CDR1 is KGHSH and CDR2 LQKENI. The CDR3 loop spans 15 amino acids.

This clone was seen more than once but under ten times. The genes are TRBV16 and TRBJ2-1; 10 nucleotides agree with TRBD2. Germline assignment: CDR1 KGHSY and CDR2 FQNENV. CDR3 length: 17 amino acids. Germline trimming cut 4 bases from V and 6 bases from J; bases unmatched to any gene: 12. CDR3 DNA sequence: TGTGCCAGCAGCCCCCGGGAGGGCCTAGCGGGAGTCAATGAGCAGTTCTTC. It translates to CASSPREGLAGVNEQFF. Filled out from reference TRBV16 and TRBJ2-1, the complete variable domain reads GEEVAQTPKHLVRGEGQKAKLYCAPIKGHSYVFWYQQVLKNEFKFLISFQNENVFDETGMPKERFSAKCLPNSPCSLEIQATKLEDSAVYFCASSPREGLAGVNEQFFGPGTRLTVL.

The DNA of the CDR3 is TGTGCCTGGAGTTCCAACAGGGGAGTCAAGGAGACCCAGTACTTC. This encodes CAWSSNRGVKETQYF. This chain joins TRBV30 and TRBJ2-5; 7 nucleotides match TRBD1. This CDR3 spans 15 amino acids. J gave up 5 bases and V 2 bases, and 11 bases lay outside the gene matches. CDR1 is GTSNPN, CDR2 SVGIG, per germline (reference sequence).

The rearrangement uses TRBV30 and TRBJ1-6; D perhaps matches TRBD1 (6 bases). The CDR3 totals 15 residues. Between the trimmed V and J ends, which lost 2 bases and 7 bases, there was a span of 15 bases. In germline, CDR1 is GTSNPN, CDR2 SVGIG (reference sequence). CDR3 loop: CAWSSFRGRNSPLHF. DNA for the CDR3: TGTGCCTGGAGTAGTTTCAGGGGTAGAAATTCACCCCTCCACTTT. The full variable domain, with the rest looked up from reference TRBV30 and TRBJ1-6, is SQTIHQWPATLVQPVGSPLSLECTVEGTSNPNLYWYRQAAGRGLQLLFYSVGIGQISSEVPQNLSASRPQDRQFILSSKKLLLSDSGFYLCAWSSFRGRNSPLHFGNGTRLTVT.

This clone has just one count. This rearrangement joins TRBV7-3 to TRBJ2-3; D is uncertain. This CDR3 contains 13 residues. The V and J ends lost 1 base and 4 bases respectively, with 6 bases between them. Germline CDR1 and CDR2: SGHTA and FQGTGA. CDR3 in amino acids: CASSLKGSDTQYF. CDR3 bases: TGTGCCAGCAGCTTAAAGGGTTCAGATACGCAGTATTTT.

The gene calls are TRBV5-6 and TRBJ1-1; TRBD1 might be the D (5 bases). The CDR3 spans 15 residues. Germline lookup yields CDR1 SGHDT and CDR2 YYEEEE. The V end lost 1 base, the J end lost 0 bases, and 10 bases lay between the germline ends. The CDR3 sequence is CASSLWGGMNTEAFF. Here the CDR3 DNA reads TGTGCCAGCAGCTTGTGGGGGGGGATGAACACTGAAGCTTTCTTT.

The gene calls are TRBV29-1 and TRBJ1-2; D is perhaps TRBD1 (5 bases). There are 14 residues in the CDR3. Trimming took off 7 bases at V and 4 bases at J, with 19 bases between the two ends. Germline-derived CDR1 and CDR2 are SQVTM and ANQGSEA. The CDR3 protein is CSAWGGIGGYGYTF. For the CDR3, the DNA is TGCAGCGCTTGGGGGGGGATTGGGGGCTATGGCTACACCTTC.

This clone has only a few counts. The gene calls are TRBV28 and TRBJ1-5, with D unclear. The CDR3 spans 15 residues. Germline assignment: CDR1 MDHEN and CDR2 SYDVKM. The germline V and J ends were trimmed by 4 bases and 2 bases, with 12 bases remaining between them. The CDR3: CASSYPGRGNQPQHF. The CDR3 DNA reads as TGTGCCAGCAGTTATCCGGGGAGGGGCAATCAGCCCCAGCATTTT.

V gene TRBV7-9 combines with J gene TRBJ2-3; perhaps D is TRBD1 or TRBD2 (6 bases each). The CDR3 totals 14 residues. Germline lookup yields CDR1 SEHNR and CDR2 FQNEAQ (reference sequence). V gave up 3 bases and J gave up 2 bases, with 9 bases separating them. CDR3 region: CASSLAGHTDTQYF. CDR3 DNA: TGTGCCAGCAGCTTGGCGGGACACACAGATACGCAGTATTTT.

This clone was counted only a few times. V gene TRBV29-1 combines with J gene TRBJ2-7; 9 positions agree with TRBD1. The length of the CDR3 is 11 residues. The junction had 3 bases not matched to a gene; V was cut back by 6 bases and J by 6 bases. CDR1 and CDR2 (germline): SQVTM, ANQGSEA. The CDR3, as DNA: TGCAGCGTGGACAGGGGTGGCGAGCAGTACTTC. It translates to CSVDRGGEQYF.

This chain uses TRBV6-6 with TRBJ2-7; possibly TRBD1 or TRBD2 for D (5 bases each). The CDR3 contains 12 residues. The germline gives CDR1 MNHNY, CDR2 SVGAGI (reference sequence). The V end lost 10 bases, the J end lost 2 bases, and 12 bases lay between the germline ends. The CDR3 coding sequence is TGTGCCACCGGGACGCGAACCTACGAGCAGTACTTC. Translation: CATGTRTYEQYF.

This clone was detected only a few times. J is TRBJ2-7 and V is TRBV30; D unclear. This CDR3 has 11 residues. V was clipped by 5 bases and J by 9 bases, with 14 bases between them. Germline-derived CDR1 and CDR2 are GTSNPN and SVGIG (reference sequence). The CDR3 sequence is CAWGRLQGQYF. CDR3 nucleotide sequence: TGTGCCTGGGGGCGGCTCCAAGGGCAGTACTTC. Variable domain in full (rest from reference TRBV30 and TRBJ2-7): SQTIHQWPATLVQPVGSPLSLECTVEGTSNPNLYWYRQAAGRGLQLLFYSVGIGQISSEVPQNLSASRPQDRQFILSSKKLLLSDSGFYLCAWGRLQGQYFGPGTRLTVT.